This T cell receptor (beta chain) came from a study of cytomegalovirus exposure and HLA in healthy donors. As for the study in general: Most donors, roughly 77% of a few hundred genotyped, fell in the Caucasian-associated ancestry cluster.

The PCR had 60 Vbeta and 13 Jbeta primers. Method: immunoSEQ multiplex PCR; TCRdb's copy keeps in-frame clones and lacks some. In the table there are about 150,000 clones, about 68% of which are singletons. Study observations and caveats: Most of the TCR beta V segments (in an earlier analysis) were productive either about 87% or about 30% of the time.

The V gene end was trimmed by 3 bases and the J gene end by 2 bases; junction bases not matched to a gene: 7. Germline CDR1 reads KGHSH; CDR2 reads LQKENI. CDR3 size: 16 residues. On this clone: The antigen remains unidentified. Other DNA sequences in this specimen translate into the identical CDR3.

The sequence derives from a human donor in good health. The genes are TRBV18 and TRBJ2-1; 7 nucleotides align to TRBD1. The sample taken for sequencing was PBMCs. The CDR3 spells CASSPRGQLAYNEQFF. The CDR3 nucleotides read TGTGCCAGCTCACCCCGGGGACAGTTAGCCTACAATGAGCAGTTCTTC.